This T cell receptor beta chain was observed in a study of OX40 agonist ivuxolimab in advanced cancers. V shed 3 bases and J 9 bases; nucleotides not matched to a gene: 12. The CDR3 has 16 residues. Germline V lookup: CDR1 MNHEY, CDR2 SMNVEV (reference sequence). Generated by immunoSEQ multiplex PCR, the TCRdb table keeps only in-frame clones and is missing some. The profile shows under 150,000 clones, about 92% of them singletons. This TCR came from an adult with an advanced solid tumor such as melanoma, head and neck, liver or kidney cancer. The chain links TRBV27 to TRBJ2-7; the match to TRBD1 covers 12 bases. The starting material was CD4+ or CD8+ T cells sorted from blood, obtained in a trial of the OX40 agonist ivuxolimab. CDR3 sequence: CASSFSTGTGGSWQYF. In DNA form, the CDR3 reads TGTGCCAGCAGTTTCTCAACCGGGACAGGGGGCTCATGGCAGTACTTC.